These T cell receptor beta chains were read from a single sample in a study of spatial heterogeneity in lung cancer. TCRdb re-analysed the 5' RACE reads in MiXCR, keeping a single row per CDR3 protein. Of approximately 92,000 distinct CDR3 sequences listed, over 9.5% are singletons. This specimen consisted of PBMCs, obtained at surgery. The receptors were sampled from a male donor with early-stage non-small cell lung cancer. Each CDR3 is given with its conserved first and last residue. A D gene is named only where the DNA matches it firmly. Clone size is stated in some rows and not others, as once, few, many or a class when expanded.

J: TRBJ1-2; size: .; V: TRBV7-2; D: .; DNA: TGTGCCAGCAGCTTAGATAACGGGTATAAAGGCTACACCTTC; CDR3: CASSLDNGYKGYTF
J: TRBJ1-1; size: many; V: TRBV7-9; D: TRBD1; DNA: TGTGCCAGCAGCTTAGCTCGACAAGGGGGCGACACTGAAGCTTTCTTT; CDR3: CASSLARQGGDTEAFF
J: TRBJ2-1; size: few; V: TRBV12-3/TRBV12-4; D: .; DNA: TGTGCCAGCACCCTGGGGAGGTCCTACAATGAGCAGTTCTTC; CDR3: CASTLGRSYNEQFF
J: TRBJ2-7; size: many; V: TRBV28; D: TRBD1; DNA: TGTGCCAGCACCATTACGGGGACAGGCGCGGGCGAGCAGTACTTC; CDR3: CASTITGTGAGEQYF
J: TRBJ1-1; size: few; V: TRBV9; D: .; DNA: TGTGCCAGCAGCGTAGATCTGGGATCGCGGCAGAACACTGAAGCTTTCTTT; CDR3: CASSVDLGSRQNTEAFF
J: TRBJ1-1; size: .; V: TRBV7-9; D: TRBD1; DNA: TGTGCCAGCAGCTCATTCCCCCAGGGGGACCGCACTGAAGCTTTCTTT; CDR3: CASSSFPQGDRTEAFF
J: TRBJ2-7; size: .; V: TRBV10-2; D: TRBD2; DNA: TGCGCCAGCAGTGGTTGGGCGGGAGGTCGGGACGAGCAGTACTTC; CDR3: CASSGWAGGRDEQYF
J: TRBJ2-2; size: few; V: TRBV11-2; D: TRBD1; DNA: TGTGCCAGCAGCCACCCAGGGACAGCGACAAACACCGGGGAGCTGTTTTTT; CDR3: CASSHPGTATNTGELFF
J: TRBJ2-7; size: .; V: TRBV20-1; D: .; DNA: TGCAGTGCTCAGGACAGCTCCTACGAGCAGTACTTC; CDR3: CSAQDSSYEQYF
J: TRBJ2-3; size: many; V: TRBV9; D: TRBD2; DNA: TGTGCCAGCAGCGTAGACCCCGGGGGGGCCGCAGATACGCAGTATTTT; CDR3: CASSVDPGGAADTQYF
J: TRBJ1-2; size: many; V: TRBV28; D: TRBD1; DNA: TGTGCCAGCAGTTTTACCTTTAGGACAGGTCTCAACTATGGCTACACCTTC; CDR3: CASSFTFRTGLNYGYTF
J: TRBJ2-3; size: .; V: TRBV27; D: .; DNA: TGTGCCAGCAGTTTCATGGGTACGCAGTATTTT; CDR3: CASSFMGTQYF
J: TRBJ1-2; size: few; V: TRBV24-1; D: TRBD1; DNA: TGTGCCACCAGTCGACAGGGAGATGGCTACACCTTC; CDR3: CATSRQGDGYTF
J: TRBJ2-4; size: few; V: TRBV6-2/TRBV6-3; D: .; DNA: TGTGCCAGCAGTTCGTTAACGGGATCGGACATTCAGTACTTC; CDR3: CASSSLTGSDIQYF
J: TRBJ2-1; size: .; V: TRBV27; D: .; DNA: TGTGCCAGCAGTTTTGAGCCACCCGACAATGAGCAGTTCTTC; CDR3: CASSFEPPDNEQFF
J: TRBJ1-6; size: .; V: TRBV11-2; D: TRBD1; DNA: TGTGCCAGCAGGCAAACTAGGGGGCGTTCACCCCTCCACTTT; CDR3: CASRQTRGRSPLHF
J: TRBJ2-5; size: .; V: TRBV13; D: .; DNA: TGTGCCAGCAGCCAAAAGATCCCAAAAGAGACCCAGTACTTC; CDR3: CASSQKIPKETQYF
J: TRBJ1-2; size: few; V: TRBV7-2; D: TRBD1; DNA: TGTGCCAGCAGCTTAGCGAGGGCAGGGGGTAATGGCTACACCTTC; CDR3: CASSLARAGGNGYTF
J: TRBJ1-2; size: few; V: TRBV6-5; D: .; DNA: TGTGCCAGCAGAGAACAGGGTTCGACTGGGTATGGCTACACCTTC; CDR3: CASREQGSTGYGYTF
J: TRBJ1-4; size: few; V: TRBV28; D: .; DNA: TGTGCCAGCAGTTCTCCGACAGGCCTAGCGAATGAAAAACTGTTTTTT; CDR3: CASSSPTGLANEKLFF
J: TRBJ2-1; size: few; V: TRBV29-1; D: .; DNA: TGCAGCGTTGTGCCACGCGGCAGGGGCAATGAGCAGTTCTTC; CDR3: CSVVPRGRGNEQFF
J: TRBJ1-2; size: many; V: TRBV14; D: .; DNA: TGTGCCAGCAGCCCAGACAGTAACTATGGCTACACCTTC; CDR3: CASSPDSNYGYTF
J: TRBJ1-2; size: few; V: TRBV29-1; D: .; DNA: TGCAGCGCCCCAGGGTCTAACTATGGCTACACCTTC; CDR3: CSAPGSNYGYTF
J: TRBJ1-2; size: .; V: TRBV11-2; D: .; DNA: TGTGCCAGCAGCTTAGTTCGCGGCGACTATGGCTACACCTTC; CDR3: CASSLVRGDYGYTF
J: TRBJ1-3; size: .; V: TRBV27; D: .; DNA: TGTGCCAGCAGCAGGAGTTTCGACTCTGGAAACACCATATATTTT; CDR3: CASSRSFDSGNTIYF
J: TRBJ2-1; size: .; V: TRBV30; D: TRBD1; DNA: TGTGCCTGGAGTGTAGACAGGGACAACCACAATGAGCAGTTCTTC; CDR3: CAWSVDRDNHNEQFF
J: TRBJ2-2; size: many; V: TRBV20-1; D: TRBD1; DNA: TGCAGTGCCGAACCGGGACAGGGGTCTTCCGGGGAGCTGTTTTTT; CDR3: CSAEPGQGSSGELFF
J: TRBJ2-2; size: few; V: TRBV28; D: .; DNA: TGTGCCAGCAGTTTCAGTCTAGGGGACACCGGGGAGCTGTTTTTT; CDR3: CASSFSLGDTGELFF
J: TRBJ1-5; size: few; V: TRBV29-1; D: .; DNA: TGCAGCGTTGCTTTGAGCAATCAGCCCCAGCATTTT; CDR3: CSVALSNQPQHF
J: TRBJ2-1; size: few; V: TRBV6-2/TRBV6-3; D: .; DNA: TGTGCCAGCAGTTACTGGGTTGAGCAGTTCTTC; CDR3: CASSYWVEQFF
J: TRBJ2-5; size: .; V: TRBV2; D: .; DNA: TGTGCCAGCAGTGACACGCAGGGTACTGGGGAGACCCAGTACTTC; CDR3: CASSDTQGTGETQYF
J: TRBJ2-2; size: .; V: TRBV20-1; D: .; DNA: TGCAGCGCCACCGCGGTTTGGGGGCAGGGTAACACCGGGGAGCTGTTTTTT; CDR3: CSATAVWGQGNTGELFF
J: TRBJ1-2; size: .; V: TRBV6-5; D: TRBD1; DNA: TGTGCCAGCAGAAAAACAGGGGGCCCCTATGGCTACACCTTC; CDR3: CASRKTGGPYGYTF
J: TRBJ2-1; size: few; V: TRBV7-2; D: .; DNA: TGTGCCAGCAGCCCTGCGAATGAGCAGTTCTTC; CDR3: CASSPANEQFF
J: TRBJ2-2; size: .; V: TRBV5-1; D: .; DNA: TGCGCCAGCAGCTCTGGACAGCCACCCGGGGAGCTGTTTTTT; CDR3: CASSSGQPPGELFF
J: TRBJ1-5; size: .; V: TRBV28; D: .; DNA: TGTGCCAGCAGCCCAAAACCTAGAGCCCATTATAGCAATCAGCCCCAGCATTTT; CDR3: CASSPKPRAHYSNQPQHF
J: TRBJ2-7; size: .; V: TRBV28; D: .; DNA: TGTGCCAGCAGCACTAGGAGGGAGCAGTACTTC; CDR3: CASSTRREQYF
J: TRBJ1-1; size: .; V: TRBV13; D: .; DNA: TGTGCCAGCAGCCGGGCCCCAGGGACTTTCTTT; CDR3: CASSRAPGTFF
J: TRBJ2-7; size: few; V: TRBV4-1; D: TRBD1; DNA: TGCGCCAGCAGCCAAGATTTGCAGGACAGGACCTACGAGCAGTACTTC; CDR3: CASSQDLQDRTYEQYF
J: TRBJ2-1; size: many; V: TRBV7-2; D: .; DNA: TGTGCCAGCAGCTTAGGGCGTAATGAGCAGTTCTTC; CDR3: CASSLGRNEQFF
J: TRBJ2-5; size: .; V: TRBV28; D: .; DNA: TGTGCCAGCAGAACAGGGGGGGGCGAGACCCAGTACTTC; CDR3: CASRTGGGETQYF
J: TRBJ1-5; size: many; V: TRBV6-2/TRBV6-3; D: .; DNA: TGTGCCAGCAGTTACATACAGAACAATCAGCCCCAGCATTTT; CDR3: CASSYIQNNQPQHF
J: TRBJ2-3; size: few; V: TRBV27; D: TRBD1; DNA: TGTGCCAGCAGTTCTAAGGGACAGCCTAGCACAGATACGCAGTATTTT; CDR3: CASSSKGQPSTDTQYF